This T cell receptor beta chain emerged from a study of Ad26.COV2.S vaccination and SARS-CoV-2 variants. Across the whole study: Ad26.COV2.S arm of COV1001 included the donor.

This sample's treatment: roughly 18 received Ad26.COV2.S at low or high dose, single or two shots; about 5 received placebo; per-sample allocation not given. Each sample was drawn 63 days after the first injection (of vaccine or placebo). Clones were sequenced by immunoSEQ multiplex PCR, and TCRdb holds only the in-frame ones, with some missing. The sample holds a few hundred thousand clones, around 87% seen once. Germline CDR1 reads MNHNS; CDR2 reads SASEGT. The CDR3 is 15 residues long. Deletions cut 1 base from V and 5 bases from J, with 12 bases between. The genes are TRBV6-1 and TRBJ1-5, with D uncertain. This TCR was recovered from a person aged 18 to 65 who received the Ad26.COV2.S COVID-19 vaccine or a placebo. The sequencing used peripheral blood, collected in a trial of Ad26.COV2.S vaccine versus placebo. CDR3 DNA sequence: TGTGCCAGCAGTGAAGTGGACGGAGGGCATCAGCCCCAGCATTTT. Residues: CASSEVDGGHQPQHF.